This T cell receptor beta chain was documented in a study of blood T cell repertoires in COVID-19. Study members were between 18 and 89 years old and lived in around 24 US regions. TCRdb keeps only in-frame clones here, not all; method: immunoSEQ multiplex PCR. The sample shows about 410,000 clones, roughly 88% of them seen only once. Germline V CDR1 and CDR2: SGHRS, YFSETQ. V lost 7 bases, J lost 7 bases, and 10 bases stayed unmatched. The CDR3 contains 14 residues. The sequence derives from a man between 18 and 35 years old who had recovered from COVID-19. Input material: PBMCs or T cells enriched from blood (not recorded which). V usage is TRBV5-1 and J usage is TRBJ2-1; 8 bases agree with TRBD1. The CDR3 loop reads CASSEDRAANEQFF. The DNA of the CDR3 is TGCGCCAGCTCTGAGGACAGGGCGGCTAATGAGCAGTTCTTC.